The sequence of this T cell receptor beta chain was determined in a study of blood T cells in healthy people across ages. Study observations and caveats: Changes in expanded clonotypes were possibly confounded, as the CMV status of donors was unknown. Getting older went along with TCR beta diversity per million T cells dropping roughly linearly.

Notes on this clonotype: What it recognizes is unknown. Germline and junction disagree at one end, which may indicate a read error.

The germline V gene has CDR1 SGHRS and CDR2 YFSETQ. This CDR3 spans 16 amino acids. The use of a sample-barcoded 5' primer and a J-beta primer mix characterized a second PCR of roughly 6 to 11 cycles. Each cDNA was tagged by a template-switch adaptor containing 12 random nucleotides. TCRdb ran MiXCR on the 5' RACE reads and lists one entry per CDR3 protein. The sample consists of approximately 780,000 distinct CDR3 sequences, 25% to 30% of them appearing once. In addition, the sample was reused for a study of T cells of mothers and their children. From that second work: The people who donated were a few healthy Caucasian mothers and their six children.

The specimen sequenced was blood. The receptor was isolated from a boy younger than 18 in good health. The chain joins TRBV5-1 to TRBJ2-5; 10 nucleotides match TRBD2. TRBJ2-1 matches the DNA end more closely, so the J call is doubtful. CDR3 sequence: CASSPSSGGGGNKQFF. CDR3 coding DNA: TGCGCCAGCAGCCCGTCTAGCGGGGGAGGGGGCAATAAGCAGTTCTTC.